This T cell receptor (beta chain) was sequenced during a study of blood T cells in healthy people across ages. Study summary: Template switching retrieved approximately one barcoded beta molecule for each two T cells.

Caucasian, healthy and from Russia, the donors were aged between roughly 6 and 95. Isolation recovered at least 6.5 million PBMCs from every sample. Trimming removed 0 bases from V and 2 bases from J, with 11 bases in between. Germline-derived CDR1 and CDR2 are MNHNY and SVGAGI (reference sequence). This CDR3 region has 16 residues. This clonotype was found a few times. A second PCR of about 7 to 12 cycles used a sample-barcoded 5' primer and a J-beta primer mix. Every sample gave at least 3 million paired-end reads containing CDR3. TCRdb re-derived calls from the 5' RACE reads in MiXCR, one entry per CDR3 protein. The table has 700,000 to 1,000,000 distinct CDR3 sequences, roughly 44% seen once; the top ten hold about 21%.

Sequenced: blood. This TCR was recovered from a man aged 55-75 years in good health. The rearrangement uses TRBV6-6 and TRBJ2-4; D possibly corresponds to TRBD1 (5 bases). CDR3 in amino acids: CASSYSKQATKNIQYF. DNA for the CDR3: TGTGCCAGCAGTTACTCGAAACAGGCCACCAAAAACATTCAGTACTTC.